These 5 T cell receptor beta chains share one sample of origin, sequenced in a study of T-cell memory formation after mild COVID-19. MiXCR was run by TCRdb on the 5' RACE reads, yielding one entry per CDR3 protein. The sample gives around 83,000 distinct CDR3 sequences, 25% of which show up once; around 40% is in the top ten. Material: PBMCs or a T cell subset sorted from them (not recorded which). The receptors were gathered from a man aged 18-30 years who had mild COVID-19 (a few samples of this study predate the infection). Cell type and time point are not known.

This clonotype was detected ten times or more. The chain joins TRBV5-5 to TRBJ2-7, with D perhaps matching TRBD1 (5 bases). There are 14 residues in the CDR3. Trimming took 2 bases from V and 6 from J, leaving 15 bases between them. Germline CDR1 and CDR2: SGHKS and YYEKEE (reference sequence). CDR3 region: CASSLRAGSGEQYF. The CDR3 coding sequence is TGTGCCAGCAGCTTACGGGCAGGGTCAGGCGAGCAGTACTTC.

This clonotype was detected a few times. The chain carries TRBV6-6 and TRBJ1-2, with D unclear. CDR1 and CDR2 from the germline V gene are MNHNY and SVGAGI (reference sequence). The CDR3 totals 12 residues. The V and J ends lost 2 bases and 7 bases respectively, with 8 bases between them. The CDR3 DNA sequence: TGTGCCAGCAGTTACCGCAGGAGTGGCTACACCTTC. Its translation is CASSYRRSGYTF.

The chain combines TRBV5-1 with TRBJ2-3; 9 bases fit TRBD2. The germline gives CDR1 SGHRS, CDR2 YFSETQ. This CDR3 has 18 amino acids. The V gene end was trimmed by 1 base and the J gene end by 6 bases; junction bases not matched to a gene: 15. The CDR3 DNA is TGCGCCAGCAGCTTGACGGGTCAACTAGCGGGCGTATGGGATACGCAGTATTTT. It specifies CASSLTGQLAGVWDTQYF.

This clonotype was counted a few times. V and J are TRBV12-3 or TRBV12-4 and TRBJ2-5; 7 nucleotides match TRBD1. The CDR3 extends over 15 amino acids. The junction had 7 bases not matched to a gene; V was cut back by 1 base and J by 5 bases. The CDR3 nucleotides read TGTGCCAGCAGTTTAGGGCGGACAGGTGGGGAGACCCAGTACTTC. Its protein is CASSLGRTGGETQYF.

This clonotype was found a few times. The chain joins TRBV19 to TRBJ1-5; D is ambiguous. The CDR3 extends over 13 amino acids. CDR1 is LNHDA, CDR2 SQIVND, per germline (reference sequence). V lost 6 bases and J 4 bases, leaving 10 bases between the germline ends. CDR3 sequence reads: CASSQVGNQPQHF. The CDR3 DNA reads TGTGCCAGTAGCCAGGTGGGGAATCAGCCCCAGCATTTT.